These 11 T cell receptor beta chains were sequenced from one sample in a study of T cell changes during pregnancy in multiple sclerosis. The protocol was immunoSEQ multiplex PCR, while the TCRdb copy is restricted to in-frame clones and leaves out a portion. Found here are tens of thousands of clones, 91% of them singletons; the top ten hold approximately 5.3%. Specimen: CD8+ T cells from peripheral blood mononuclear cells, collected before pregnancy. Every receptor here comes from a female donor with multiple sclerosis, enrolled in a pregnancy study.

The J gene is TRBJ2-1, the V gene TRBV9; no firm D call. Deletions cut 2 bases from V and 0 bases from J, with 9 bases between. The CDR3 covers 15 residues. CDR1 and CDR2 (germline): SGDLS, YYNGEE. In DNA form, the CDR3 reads TGTGCCAGCAGCGTTTACACCACCTCCTACAATGAGCAGTTCTTC. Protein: CASSVYTTSYNEQFF.

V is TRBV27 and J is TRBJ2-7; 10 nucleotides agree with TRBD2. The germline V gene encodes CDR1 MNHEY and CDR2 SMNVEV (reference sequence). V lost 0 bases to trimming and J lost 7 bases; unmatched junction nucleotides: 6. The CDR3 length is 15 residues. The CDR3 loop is CASSLSSGGAGEQYF. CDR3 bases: TGTGCCAGCAGTTTATCGAGCGGGGGGGCGGGGGAGCAGTACTTC.

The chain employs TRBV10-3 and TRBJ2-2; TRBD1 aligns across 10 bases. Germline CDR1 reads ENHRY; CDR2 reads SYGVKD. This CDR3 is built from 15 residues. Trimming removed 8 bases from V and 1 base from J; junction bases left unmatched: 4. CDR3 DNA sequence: TGTGCCATCCCCGGGACAGGGGTGAACACCGGGGAGCTGTTTTTT. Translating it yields CAIPGTGVNTGELFF.

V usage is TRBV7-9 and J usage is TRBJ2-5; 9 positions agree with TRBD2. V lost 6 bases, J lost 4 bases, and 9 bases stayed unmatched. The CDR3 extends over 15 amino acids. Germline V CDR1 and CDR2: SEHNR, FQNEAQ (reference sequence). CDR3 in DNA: TGTGCCAGCAGGCGGGGACTAGCCCCCATAGAGACCCAGTACTTC. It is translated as CASRRGLAPIETQYF. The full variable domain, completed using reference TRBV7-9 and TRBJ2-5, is DTGVSQNPRHKITKRGQNVTFRCDPISEHNRLYWYRQTLGQGPEFLTYFQNEAQLEKSRLLSDRFSAERPKGSFSTLEIQRTEQGDSAMYLCASRRGLAPIETQYFGPGTRLLVL.

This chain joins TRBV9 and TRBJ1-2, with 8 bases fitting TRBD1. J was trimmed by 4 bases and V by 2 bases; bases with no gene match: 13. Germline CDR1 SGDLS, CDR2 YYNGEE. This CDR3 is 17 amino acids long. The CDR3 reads CASSVSRGRDTSYGYTF. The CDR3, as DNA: TGTGCCAGCAGCGTCTCCAGGGGGCGGGATACTAGCTATGGCTACACCTTC.

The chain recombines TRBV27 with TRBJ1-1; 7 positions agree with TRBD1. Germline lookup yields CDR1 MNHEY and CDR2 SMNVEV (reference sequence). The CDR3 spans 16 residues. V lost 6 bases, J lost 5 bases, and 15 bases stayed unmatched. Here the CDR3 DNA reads TGTGCCAGCAGCTCAGGGGGAGGATGGTCGGAGACTGAAGCTTTCTTT. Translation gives CASSSGGGWSETEAFF.

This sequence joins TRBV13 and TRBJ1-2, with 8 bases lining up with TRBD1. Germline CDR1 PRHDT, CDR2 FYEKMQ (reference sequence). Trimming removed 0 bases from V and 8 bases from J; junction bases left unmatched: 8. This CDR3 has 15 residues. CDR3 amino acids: CASSLGLMDREGYTF. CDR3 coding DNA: TGTGCCAGCAGCTTAGGCCTGATGGACAGGGAAGGCTACACCTTC.

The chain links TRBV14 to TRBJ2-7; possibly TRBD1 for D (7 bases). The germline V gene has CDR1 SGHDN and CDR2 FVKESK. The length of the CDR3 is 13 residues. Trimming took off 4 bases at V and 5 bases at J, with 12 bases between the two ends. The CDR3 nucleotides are TGTGCCAGCAGCCCCAGGGGGGATAACGAGCAGTACTTC. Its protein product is CASSPRGDNEQYF. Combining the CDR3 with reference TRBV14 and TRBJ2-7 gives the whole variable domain EAGVTQFPSHSVIEKGQTVTLRCDPISGHDNLYWYRRVMGKEIKFLLHFVKESKQDESGMPNNRFLAERTGGTYSTLKVQPAELEDSGVYFCASSPRGDNEQYFGPGTRLTVT.

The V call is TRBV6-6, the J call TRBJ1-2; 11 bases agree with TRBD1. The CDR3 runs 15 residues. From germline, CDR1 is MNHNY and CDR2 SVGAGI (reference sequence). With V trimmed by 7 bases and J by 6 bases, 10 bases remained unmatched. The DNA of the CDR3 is TGTGCCAGCACCAAATCCGGGACAGGGGGGGATGGCTACACCTTC. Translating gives CASTKSGTGGDGYTF.

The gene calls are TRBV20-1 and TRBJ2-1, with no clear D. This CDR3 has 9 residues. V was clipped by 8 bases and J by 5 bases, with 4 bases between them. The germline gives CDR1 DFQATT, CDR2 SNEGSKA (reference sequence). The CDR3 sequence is CSINNEQFF. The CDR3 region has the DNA TGCAGTATTAACAATGAGCAGTTCTTC.

The CDR3 loop is CASSHGLAGQETQYF. The CDR3 nucleotides are TGCGCCAGCAGCCATGGACTAGCGGGGCAAGAGACCCAGTACTTC. The V gene is TRBV4-1, the J gene TRBJ2-5; 12 nucleotides line up with TRBD2. CDR3 length: 15 amino acids. The V segment lost 3 bases and the J segment 2 bases; nucleotides outside the gene matches: 1. The V gene's germline CDR1 is MGHRA and CDR2 YSYEKL.